Following are 16 T cell receptor beta chains from one sample sequenced in a study of T cells in Graves' hyperthyroidism and ophthalmopathy. RNA transcripts provided the source from which TCR beta CDR3 regions were amplified. During a first-round RT-PCR of the TCR CDR3, the HTBI primer set was used. TCRdb redid the calling of the multiplex PCR reads with MiXCR, one entry per CDR3 protein. The sample includes a few hundred thousand distinct CDR3 sequences, 12% to 15% of them seen just once. The source material was blood. The source is a woman aged 40 to 49 with Graves' ophthalmopathy.

There are many counts of this clonotype. The V gene is TRBV7-8, the J gene TRBJ1-5, with 8 positions matching TRBD1. Trimming cost V 4 bases and J 3 bases; bases outside gene matches: 14. This CDR3 contains 18 residues. Germline V gene lookup returns CDR1 SGHVS and CDR2 FQNEAQ. The CDR3: CASSWTGIWNKYNQPQHF. CDR3 sequence (DNA): TGTGCCAGCAGCTGGACAGGGATCTGGAACAAATACAATCAGCCCCAGCATTTT.

Here the CDR3 DNA reads TGTGCCAGTACCACCGGGACAGGGTCCGAGCAGTACTTC. It codes for CASTTGTGSEQYF. The chain has TRBV2 and TRBJ2-7; TRBD1 matches 9 bases. Trimming removed 9 bases from V and 6 bases from J; junction bases left unmatched: 9. Germline V gene lookup returns CDR1 SNHLY and CDR2 FYNNEI. The CDR3 has 13 amino acids. The full variable domain, completed using reference TRBV2 and TRBJ2-7, is EPEVTQTPSHQVTQMGQEVILRCVPISNHLYFYWYRQILGQKVEFLVSFYNNEISEKSEIFDDQFSVERPDGSNFTLKIRSTKLEDSAMYFCASTTGTGSEQYFGPGTRLTVT.

There are many counts of this clonotype. The V and J genes are TRBV24-1 and TRBJ2-2; weak D call: TRBD1 (5 bases). V lost 10 bases, J lost 4 bases, and 12 bases lay in between. CDR3 length: 13 residues. Germline V gene data show CDR1 as KGHDR and CDR2 as SFDVKD. CDR3 sequence: CATEQDFTGELFF. The CDR3 nucleotides are TGTGCCACAGAACAGGATTTCACCGGGGAGCTGTTTTTT.

This chain uses TRBV7-9 with TRBJ1-1, with TRBD1 matching over 8 bases. This CDR3 spans 13 amino acids. Germline CDR1 reads SEHNR; CDR2 reads FQNEAQ (reference sequence). The J segment lost 11 bases and the V segment lost 4 bases, leaving 9 bases of the junction unmatched. The CDR3 spells CASSSTRTGSAFF. The CDR3, as DNA: TGTGCCAGCAGCTCGACTCGGACAGGGAGTGCTTTCTTT.

The sample holds many counts of this clonotype. The CDR3 DNA reads as TGTGCCACCAGCAGAGCGCGGTCCAGCGTCAACGACGAGCAGTACTTC. This encodes CATSRARSSVNDEQYF. V usage is TRBV15 and J usage is TRBJ2-7; D is uncertain. This CDR3 has 16 amino acids. Germline assignment: CDR1 LNHNV and CDR2 YYDKDF (reference sequence). The V and J ends lost 1 base and 5 bases respectively, with 18 bases between them.

In this sample, this clonotype turned up many times. The rearrangement uses TRBV6-1 and TRBJ2-4, with TRBD2 matching 9 bases. The CDR3 consists of 15 residues. Germline V gives CDR1 MNHNS, CDR2 SASEGT. Trimming removed 6 bases from V and 0 bases from J; junction bases left unmatched: 3. The CDR3 region has the DNA TGTGCCAGCAGGAAACTAGCGGGAGCCAAAAACATTCAGTACTTC. Protein sequence: CASRKLAGAKNIQYF.

Ten or more counts support this clonotype. The V and J genes are TRBV3-1 and TRBJ1-5; the match to TRBD1 covers 9 bases. CDR1 is LGHDT, CDR2 YNNKEL, per germline (reference sequence). This CDR3 is 15 amino acids long. V shed 3 bases and J 7 bases; nucleotides not matched to a gene: 7. CDR3 loop: CASSQDRGRGQPQHF. The CDR3 DNA reads TGTGCCAGCAGCCAGGACAGGGGACGGGGACAGCCCCAGCATTTT.

This clonotype was counted ten times or more. This chain links TRBV2 with TRBJ2-1; 10 positions agree with TRBD2. V was clipped by 5 bases and J by 0 bases; unmatched bases: 7. Germline V gene sequence: CDR1 SNHLY, CDR2 FYNNEI. This CDR3 is built from 17 residues. This CDR3 is CASSTEPSGSSYNEQFF. For the CDR3, the DNA is TGTGCCAGCAGTACCGAGCCTAGCGGGAGCTCCTACAATGAGCAGTTCTTC.

This clonotype is medium-sized by share. The rearrangement links TRBV2 to TRBJ2-7; D is possibly TRBD1 (6 bases). CDR1 is SNHLY and CDR2 is FYNNEI in the germline V gene. The CDR3 contains 14 residues. The V and J ends lost 5 bases and 3 bases respectively, with 14 bases between them. The CDR3 reads CASSFTGSHYEQYF. In nucleotides, the CDR3 is TGTGCCAGCAGTTTCACAGGGTCCCACTACGAGCAGTACTTC.

A few counts support this clonotype. This sequence may be a read error, since a much larger clone differs from it by one base. The V and J genes are TRBV5-1 and TRBJ1-5, with D perhaps matching TRBD1 (6 bases). Germline V gene data show CDR1 as SGHRS and CDR2 as YFSETQ. The CDR3 runs 14 residues. Deletions cut 0 bases from V and 3 bases from J, with 7 bases between. The CDR3 protein is CASSLEGDNQPQHF. The CDR3 coding sequence is TGCGCCAGCAGCTTGGAGGGGGACAATCAGCCCCAGCATTTT.

This clonotype has just a few counts. The chain uses TRBV28 and TRBJ2-4; a weak D match, TRBD2 (6 bases). The CDR3 spans 15 residues. Germline V gives CDR1 MDHEN, CDR2 SYDVKM. Between the trimmed V and J ends, which lost 5 bases and 1 base, there was a span of 12 bases. Written as DNA, the CDR3 is TGTGCCAGCAGTGGGATCGGAGGGGCCAAAAACATTCAGTACTTC. Translated: CASSGIGGAKNIQYF.

At least ten counts were recorded for this clonotype. The CDR3 is CASSPVTGEETQYF. The CDR3 nucleotides read TGTGCCAGCAGTCCAGTGACAGGGGAAGAGACCCAGTACTTC. This rearrangement joins TRBV11-3 to TRBJ2-5; 8 nucleotides match TRBD1. Trimming at V came to 6 bases and at J to 3 bases, leaving 6 bases not matched to a gene. CDR1 and CDR2 from the germline V gene are SGHNT and YENEEA. The CDR3 is 14 amino acids.

At least ten counts were recorded for this clonotype. The chain combines TRBV6-1 with TRBJ2-7, with 10 bases identical to TRBD1. Germline lookup yields CDR1 MNHNS and CDR2 SASEGT. J was trimmed by 7 bases and V by 6 bases; bases with no gene match: 12. CDR3 length equals 15 residues. CDR3 sequence (DNA): TGTGCCAGCAGGACACCGGGACAGGGGTTAAAGGAGCAGTACTTC. Amino acid sequence: CASRTPGQGLKEQYF.

The sample holds many counts of this clonotype. V gene TRBV7-8 combines with J gene TRBJ2-7; weak D call: TRBD1 (5 bases). The germline V gene encodes CDR1 SGHVS and CDR2 FQNEAQ. Trimming pared 2 bases from V and 6 bases from J, leaving 11 bases between. CDR3 length: 13 amino acids. The CDR3 protein is CASSLLKGIEQYF. The CDR3, as DNA: TGTGCCAGCAGCTTATTGAAGGGGATCGAGCAGTACTTC.

This clonotype has at least ten counts. This sequence joins TRBV7-6 and TRBJ1-1, with D uncertain. Per the germline V gene, CDR1 is SGHVS and CDR2 is FNYEAQ. The CDR3 extends over 15 amino acids. V gave up 0 bases and J gave up 1 base, with 9 bases separating them. This chain's CDR3 is CASSLAVTANTEAFF. The CDR3 coding sequence is TGTGCCAGCAGCTTAGCGGTTACTGCGAACACTGAAGCTTTCTTT.

Details on this clonotype: An end of the junction differs from the germline gene, which may be a read error. The rearrangement uses TRBV19 and TRBJ1-1; maybe TRBD1 (6 bases). Germline lookup yields CDR1 LNHDA and CDR2 SQIVND (reference sequence). The length of the CDR3 is 12 residues. CDR3 coding DNA: TGTGTCAGTAGCTGGGGGCGGGCTGAAGCTTTCTTT. It is translated as CVSSWGRAEAFF.